Presented here are 3 T cell receptor beta chains from one specimen sequenced in a study of CD4+ T cells in melanoma. The repertoire was sequenced with immunoSEQ multiplex PCR; TCRdb's copy has only in-frame clones and lacks some. The sample holds 13,000 or so clones, 68% seen once. The sample comprised cells from a culture (not recorded whether cultured in vitro). The origin of the receptors is a human donor with melanoma.

This chain joins TRBV19 and TRBJ1-2, with D possibly TRBD1 on 5 matching bases. V dropped 2 bases and J dropped 8 bases, with 15 bases sitting between them. The germline gives CDR1 LNHDA, CDR2 SQIVND (reference sequence). The CDR3 spans 14 residues. The CDR3 protein is CASSIPERGGGYTF. CDR3 bases: TGTGCCAGTAGTATACCCGAAAGGGGTGGCGGCTACACCTTC.

This clone showed up just once. J is TRBJ2-2 and V is TRBV6-6, with D perhaps matching TRBD1 (5 bases). Germline V gene sequence: CDR1 MNHNY, CDR2 SVGAGI (reference sequence). Between the trimmed V and J ends, which lost 3 bases and 4 bases, there was a span of 15 bases. CDR3 size: 16 residues. In DNA, the CDR3 is TGTGCCAGCAGTTATCCCGAGGCAGGGCCCACCGGGGAGCTGTTTTTT. It translates to CASSYPEAGPTGELFF.

The rearrangement links TRBV2 to TRBJ2-3, with 13 bases identical to TRBD2. Per germline, CDR1 SNHLY and CDR2 FYNNEI. V shed 7 bases and J 5 bases; nucleotides not matched to a gene: 6. There are 15 residues in the CDR3. CDR3 loop: CASKTSGGLRDTQYF. CDR3 nucleotides: TGTGCCAGCAAGACTAGCGGGGGGCTAAGAGATACGCAGTATTTT. The variable domain in full, with the rest retrieved from reference TRBV2 and TRBJ2-3, is EPEVTQTPSHQVTQMGQEVILRCVPISNHLYFYWYRQILGQKVEFLVSFYNNEISEKSEIFDDQFSVERPDGSNFTLKIRSTKLEDSAMYFCASKTSGGLRDTQYFGPGTRLTVL.